The 23 T cell receptor beta chains below all came from one sample that was sequenced in a study of T cells in women clearing cervical HPV infection. The protocol was immunoSEQ multiplex PCR, while the TCRdb copy is restricted to in-frame clones and leaves out a portion. The sample has fewer than 35,000 clones; the top ten hold approximately 8.4%. Source material: blood buffy coat. All receptors come from a woman between 18 and 75 years old with a cervical HPV16 infection that either progressed to CIN3+ or cleared (not recorded which).

Turning to this clone: The read halts 3 residues ahead of the CDR3 end, with the missing end drawn from the germline J gene. V is TRBV7-2 and J is TRBJ1-2; D not resolved. Germline CDR1 SGHTA, CDR2 FQGNSA. This CDR3 spans 15 amino acids. The sequenced part of the CDR3 DNA is TGTGCCAGCAGCTCCGCCTCCACTAGAACCTACGAC. Amino acids: CASSSASTRTYD. The whole CDR3 is CASSSASTRTYDYTF.

With respect to this clone: The CDR3 extends 3 residues past the end of the read, so its final part is completed from the germline J gene. The chain couples TRBV20-1 to TRBJ2-1; a weak D match, TRBD2 (7 bases). From germline, CDR1 is DFQATT and CDR2 SNEGSKA (reference sequence). This CDR3 spans 12 amino acids. Trimming removed 0 bases at V and 9 bases at J, with 9 bases between. CDR3 DNA, as far as it was read: TGCAGTGCTAGAGAGAGGGGGGGTGAG. Translated, it gives CSARERGGE. The full CDR3 reads CSARERGGEQFF.

For this clone: Coverage ceases 3 residues before the CDR3 finishes, and the germline J gene fills in the end. The genes are TRBV15 and TRBJ2-7; 9 bases are a match to TRBD1. Germline trimming cut 1 base from V and 3 bases from J; bases unmatched to any gene: 19. This CDR3 has 20 amino acids. Looked up from germline, CDR1 is LNHNV and CDR2 is YYDKDF (reference sequence). Here the CDR3 reads CATSRGGTGTGPSKGYEQYF. Incomplete CDR3 DNA: TGTGCCACCAGCAGAGGAGGGACCGGGACAGGGCCATCCAAGGGCTACGAG.

Note on this clone: Read sequence stops 3 residues before the CDR3 end, and the germline J gene provides the missing end. The chain uses TRBV20-1 and TRBJ2-2; a possible D gene is TRBD2 (5 bases). V was pared by 3 bases and J by 5 bases, with 13 bases between. CDR1 DFQATT and CDR2 SNEGSKA come from the germline V gene (reference sequence). The CDR3 is 14 amino acids. Partial CDR3 DNA: TGCAGTGCTAGGATACTCGGGGAAACCGGGGAG. This codes for CSARILGETGE. The full CDR3 is CSARILGETGELFF.

Worth noting for this clone: The read halts 3 residues ahead of the CDR3 end, with the missing end drawn from the germline J gene. The rearrangement uses TRBV20-1 and TRBJ1-1, with 8 bases lining up with TRBD1. Losses at the gene ends were 5 bases for V and 3 bases for J; bases not matched to a gene: 11. The CDR3 covers 15 residues. CDR1 and CDR2 (germline): DFQATT, SNEGSKA (reference sequence). The part of the CDR3 DNA that was read is TGCAGTGCTCTTACATCAGGGGGCGAGGACACTGAA. This encodes CSALTSGGEDTE. The full CDR3 is CSALTSGGEDTEAFF.

Points on this clone: Compared with germline, one end of the junction differs, possibly owing to a read error. The read falls 3 residues short of the CDR3 end, and the missing part is taken from the germline J gene. The chain recombines TRBV27 with TRBJ1-5, with a possible D match to TRBD1 (6 bases). CDR1 and CDR2 from the germline V gene are MNHEY and SMNVEV (reference sequence). This CDR3 contains 16 residues. The CDR3 sequence: CASSLYGGISNQPQHF. The covered CDR3 bases are TGTGCCAGCAGCTTATATGGGGGCATTAGCAATCAGCCC.

Details on this clone: The read gets to within 3 residues of the CDR3 end, and the germline J gene fills in the rest. J is TRBJ2-2 and V is TRBV20-1; possible D gene TRBD1, 6 bases. This CDR3 has 14 amino acids. Germline CDR1 DFQATT, CDR2 SNEGSKA (reference sequence). V lost 6 bases, J lost 4 bases, and 15 bases lay in between. The CDR3 is CSATRADSTGELFF. CDR3 DNA, as far as it was read: TGCAGTGCCACCCGAGCGGACAGCACCGGGGAG.

Comments on this clone: The observed sequence ends 3 residues before the CDR3 terminus, with the missing tail filled in from the germline J gene. The chain carries TRBV19 and TRBJ2-3, with TRBD1 as a possible D gene (5 bases). Trimming removed 8 bases from V and 0 bases from J, with 12 bases in between. This CDR3 is built from 14 residues. Germline lookup yields CDR1 LNHDA and CDR2 SQIVND (reference sequence). The CDR3 sequence is CASSSQASTDTQYF. Incomplete CDR3 DNA: TGTGCCAGTTCGTCACAGGCTAGCACAGATACG.

As to this clone: The junction departs from germline at one end; a sequencing error may be responsible. The CDR3 is cut off 3 residues early in the read; its end comes from the germline J gene. Additional DNA sequences in this sample encode the identical CDR3. The chain is built from TRBV7-2 and TRBJ1-3; D gene uncertain. Germline V lookup: CDR1 SGHTA, CDR2 FQGNSA. This CDR3 comprises 14 residues. The part of the CDR3 DNA that was read is TGTGCCAGCAGCCCCTCGGGGTCTGGAAACACA. Amino acids: CASSPSGSGNT. The complete CDR3 sequence is CASSPSGSGNTIYF.

Regarding this clone: The read terminates 3 residues ahead of where the CDR3 ends, so the germline J gene completes it. J is TRBJ2-2 and V is TRBV10-1; no firm D call. Between the trimmed V and J ends, which lost 5 bases and 0 bases, there was a span of 7 bases. This CDR3 region has 14 residues. Per the germline V gene, CDR1 is WNHNN and CDR2 is SYGVQD (reference sequence). This CDR3 reads CASSKTPNTGELFF. The covered CDR3 bases are TGCGCCAGCAGTAAAACTCCGAACACCGGGGAG.

With regard to this clone: The read stops 3 residues short of the end of the CDR3; the missing end is completed from the germline J gene. This chain joins TRBV7-3 and TRBJ1-5; unclear D gene. V lost 3 bases to trimming and J lost 6 bases, with 3 bases between them. The CDR3 runs 11 residues. Germline lookup yields CDR1 SGHTA and CDR2 FQGTGA. Here the CDR3 reads CASSFVQPQHF. The CDR3 bases that were read are TGTGCCAGCAGCTTCGTTCAGCCC.

This clone registers medium-sized by frequency. The read ends 3 residues early relative to the CDR3; the germline J gene fills the gap. This chain links TRBV5-5 with TRBJ1-1, with 10 bases that match TRBD1. Losses at the gene ends were 2 bases for V and 7 bases for J; bases not matched to a gene: 8. The CDR3 spans 15 residues. Germline lookup yields CDR1 SGHKS and CDR2 YYEKEE (reference sequence). The DNA read from the CDR3 is TGTGCCAGCAGCTTCCTGGGACAGGGGCAGGTTGAA. This gives the protein CASSFLGQGQVE. The whole CDR3 sequence is CASSFLGQGQVEAFF.

Turning to this clone: The read stops 3 residues short of the end of the CDR3; the missing end is completed from the germline J gene. The chain links TRBV5-4 to TRBJ1-2, with TRBD1 matching 7 bases. CDR1 SGHNT and CDR2 YYREEE come from the germline V gene (reference sequence). This CDR3 has 15 residues. With 0 bases clipped from V and 6 bases from J, the junction kept 8 bases outside the gene matches. Incomplete CDR3 DNA: TGTGCCAGCAGCTTGGATAGGGGGCAGATGGATGGC. This sequence encodes CASSLDRGQMDG. The full CDR3 reads CASSLDRGQMDGYTF.

Comments on this clone: Sequencing ends 3 residues short of the CDR3 end; the germline J gene provides the rest. This rearrangement joins TRBV7-9 to TRBJ1-5; weak D call: TRBD1 (6 bases). CDR3 length: 13 amino acids. The V end was cut by 5 bases, the J end by 7 bases, with 12 bases between. CDR1 is SEHNR, CDR2 FQNEAQ, per germline (reference sequence). The CDR3 spells CASSLGTSQPQHF. The sequenced CDR3 bases are TGTGCCAGCAGCCTCGGGACATCCCAGCCC.

A remark on this clone: With the read ending 3 residues before the CDR3 end, the germline J gene is used to fill in that end. The chain links TRBV28 to TRBJ1-2; the D gene is possibly TRBD1 (5 bases). Per germline, CDR1 MDHEN and CDR2 SYDVKM. Trimming cost V 8 bases and J 5 bases, with 9 bases left between them. This CDR3 comprises 11 residues. The CDR3 bases that were read are TGTGCCAGCCAGGGATCGTATGGC. Translated, it gives CASQGSYG. The complete CDR3 sequence is CASQGSYGYTF.

In the case of this clone: The CDR3 goes on 3 residues after the read ends, and that part is filled in from the germline J gene. J is TRBJ2-3 and V is TRBV19; D is perhaps TRBD2 (6 bases). Germline V gene sequence: CDR1 LNHDA, CDR2 SQIVND (reference sequence). This CDR3 has 13 amino acids. The CDR3 bases that were read are TGTGCCAGTAGTATTGCGGGGCAAGAGACG. Amino acid sequence: CASSIAGQET. The entire CDR3 protein is CASSIAGQETQYF.

As for this clone: From the germline J gene comes the end of the CDR3, since the read stops 3 residues before it. The chain carries TRBV30 and TRBJ2-2, with D hard to call. CDR1 is GTSNPN, CDR2 SVGIG, per germline (reference sequence). The CDR3 has 13 amino acids. The CDR3 is CAWNTATNEKLFF. The DNA read from the CDR3 is TGTGCCTGGAACACTGCAACTAATGAAAAG.

A word on this clone: Read coverage stops 3 residues before the CDR3 terminus; the germline J gene supplies the remainder. This chain connects TRBV7-2 to TRBJ1-2, with TRBD1 identical over 9 bases. Germline CDR1 SGHTA, CDR2 FQGNSA. The CDR3 is 14 amino acids. V dropped 5 bases and J dropped 7; count of bases not matched to a gene: 8. The CDR3 DNA, read in part, is TGTGCCAGCAGCCCAAGGGGACAGGGAACTGGC. Translation gives CASSPRGQGTG. Given in full, the CDR3 is CASSPRGQGTGYTF.

Worth noting for this clone: The observed sequence ends 3 residues before the CDR3 terminus, with the missing tail filled in from the germline J gene. J is TRBJ2-7 and V is TRBV7-2, with D possibly matching TRBD2 (7 bases). Germline loops: CDR1 SGHTA, CDR2 FQGNSA. The CDR3 has 15 residues. V lost 1 base and J 3 bases, leaving 13 bases between the germline ends. The CDR3 sequence: CASSLGRGAIYEQYF. Partial CDR3 DNA: TGTGCCAGCAGCTTAGGACGGGGGGCGATCTACGAG.

On this clone: With the read ending 3 residues before the CDR3 end, the germline J gene is used to fill in that end. The genes are TRBV30 and TRBJ1-5; D is possibly TRBD1 (5 bases). This CDR3 has 13 residues. Trimming left V 3 bases short and J 7 bases short, with 13 bases between. Germline V gene data show CDR1 as GTSNPN and CDR2 as SVGIG (reference sequence). The CDR3 region is CAWRAGFGQPQHF. Partial CDR3 DNA: TGTGCCTGGAGAGCAGGGTTCGGGCAGCCC.

With respect to this clone: Sequencing ends 3 residues short of the CDR3 end; the germline J gene provides the rest. The chain joins TRBV5-1 to TRBJ1-2, with D possibly matching TRBD1 (6 bases). CDR1 and CDR2 (germline): SGHRS, YFSETQ. The CDR3 runs 13 residues. With 4 bases removed from V and 7 bases from J, the gap between germline ends came to 14 bases. The CDR3 bases that were read are TGCGCCAGCAGCCCCGGGACATCGAGTGGC. The encoded protein is CASSPGTSSG. The CDR3 in full is CASSPGTSSGYTF.

As for this clone: The read comes to an end 3 residues before the CDR3 does, leaving the germline J gene to fill in the end. The genes are TRBV29-1 and TRBJ2-7, with D unclear. Trimming left V 7 bases short and J 5 bases short, with 3 bases between. Germline V lookup: CDR1 SQVTM, CDR2 ANQGSEA. CDR3 length equals 8 residues. The CDR3 sequence: CSEHEQYF. CDR3 DNA, as far as it was read: TGCAGCGAGCACGAG.

Of note for this clone: The read terminates 3 residues ahead of where the CDR3 ends, so the germline J gene completes it. The chain combines TRBV11-2 with TRBJ2-1; 9 bases match TRBD2. This CDR3 is 14 amino acids long. Germline-derived CDR1 and CDR2 are SGHAT and FQNNGV. Germline trimming cut 8 bases from V and 8 bases from J; bases unmatched to any gene: 10. Partial CDR3 DNA: TGTGCCAGCTCCCGGTTAGCGGGAGATCATGAG. As protein: CASSRLAGDHE. The whole CDR3 protein reads CASSRLAGDHEQFF. Using reference TRBV11-2 and TRBJ2-1 for the parts outside the CDR3, the full variable domain is EAGVAQSPRYKIIEKRQSVAFWCNPISGHATLYWYQQILGQGPKLLIQFQNNGVVDDSQLPKDRFSAERLKGVDSTLKIQPAKLEDSAVYLCASSRLAGDHEQFFGPGTRLTVL.